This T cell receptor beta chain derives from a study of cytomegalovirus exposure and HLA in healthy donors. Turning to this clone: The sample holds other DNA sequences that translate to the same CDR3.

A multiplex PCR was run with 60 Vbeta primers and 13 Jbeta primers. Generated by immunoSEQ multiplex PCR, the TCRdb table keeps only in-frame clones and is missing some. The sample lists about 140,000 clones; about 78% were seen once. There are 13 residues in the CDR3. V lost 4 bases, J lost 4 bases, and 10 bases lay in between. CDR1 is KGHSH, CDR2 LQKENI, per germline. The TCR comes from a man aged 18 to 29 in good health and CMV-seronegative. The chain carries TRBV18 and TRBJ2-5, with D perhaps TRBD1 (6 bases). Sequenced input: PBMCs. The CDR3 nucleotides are TGTGCCAGCTCACTGCAAGGGGGAGAGACCCAGTACTTC. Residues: CASSLQGGETQYF. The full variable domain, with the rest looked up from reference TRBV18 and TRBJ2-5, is NAGVMQNPRHLVRRRGQEARLRCSPMKGHSHVYWYRQLPEEGLKFMVYLQKENIIDESGMPKERFSAEFPKEGPSILRIQQVVRGDSAAYFCASSLQGGETQYFGPGTRLLVL.